Described below is a single T cell receptor beta chain sequence and its context. The sample comes from a study of T cell responses to AZD1222 COVID-19 vaccine. Germline CDR1 reads GTSNPN; CDR2 reads SVGIG (reference sequence). CDR3 length: 14 residues. The V end was cut by 2 bases, the J end by 1 base, with 12 bases between. Method: immunoSEQ multiplex PCR; TCRdb's copy keeps in-frame clones and lacks some. The table has about 51,000 clones, 80% to 90% seen once. This specimen consisted of peripheral blood, obtained 28 days after the second AZD1222 dose. The receptor was derived from an adult who received the AZD1222 COVID-19 vaccine. The chain combines TRBV30 with TRBJ2-7; D is ambiguous. This CDR3 reads CAWSRIQNSYEQYF. The CDR3 coding sequence is TGTGCCTGGAGTCGGATACAGAATTCCTACGAGCAGTACTTC.